The next 8 T cell receptor beta chains were all read from a single sample in a study of T cell responses to AZD1222 COVID-19 vaccine. Generated by immunoSEQ multiplex PCR, the TCRdb table keeps only in-frame clones and is missing some. Of 140,000 or so clones listed, approximately 92% are singletons. The material was peripheral blood, obtained on day 0 of AZD1222 vaccination. These receptors were collected from an adult in good health.

This clone was seen just once. The chain uses TRBV4-1 and TRBJ1-1, with D unclear. This CDR3 region has 14 residues. Trimming pared 1 base from V and 1 base from J, leaving 7 bases between. The germline V gene has CDR1 MGHRA and CDR2 YSYEKL. The CDR3, as DNA: TGCGCCAGCAGCCAAGTATCAGCGAACACTGAAGCTTTCTTT. This sequence encodes CASSQVSANTEAFF.

A word on this clone: Different DNA sequences within this sample yield the same CDR3. The gene calls are TRBV5-4 and TRBJ2-7; weak D call: TRBD1 (5 bases). From germline, CDR1 is SGHNT and CDR2 YYREEE (reference sequence). The CDR3 loop spans 12 amino acids. The V and J ends lost 4 bases and 3 bases respectively, with 8 bases between them. CDR3 residues: CASSLQGYEQYF. CDR3 sequence (DNA): TGTGCCAGCAGCCTCCAGGGCTACGAGCAGTACTTC.

The chain combines TRBV6-5 with TRBJ2-7; D may be TRBD2 (7 bases). Germline CDR1 and CDR2: MNHEY and SVGAGI. This CDR3 has 13 residues. V was clipped by 8 bases and J by 4 bases, with 15 bases between them. CDR3 coding DNA: TGTGCCAGCGGGGAGGGGGGACCATACGAGCAGTACTTC. Its protein product is CASGEGGPYEQYF.

The chain uses TRBV19 and TRBJ2-1, with 9 nucleotides matching TRBD2. V trimming: 4 bases; J trimming: 9 bases; junction bases outside the gene matches: 4. CDR1 is LNHDA, CDR2 SQIVND, per germline (reference sequence). This CDR3 contains 13 residues. The DNA of the CDR3 is TGTGCCAGTAGTACGGGACTAGCCGGTGAGCAGTTCTTC. Residues: CASSTGLAGEQFF.

The V call is TRBV7-3, the J call TRBJ2-1; TRBD2 is a possible D gene (5 bases). This CDR3 region has 16 residues. Germline CDR1 and CDR2: SGHTA and FQGTGA. V was shortened by 6 bases and J by 3 bases, with 18 bases between the two germline ends. CDR3 sequence reads: CASSSSASSSYNEQFF. The CDR3 bases are TGTGCCAGCAGTTCTTCTGCCTCTAGCAGCTACAATGAGCAGTTCTTC.

This chain joins TRBV3-1 (or the pseudogene TRBV3-2) and TRBJ2-7, with TRBD1 identical over 9 bases. After removal of 1 base from V and 6 bases from J, the junction contained 13 bases not matched to a gene. This CDR3 spans 17 amino acids. Germline values: CDR1 LGHDT, CDR2 YNNKEL (reference sequence). The CDR3 bases are TGTGCCAGCAGCCAAGGCATGAGGGGACAGGGCAGGGGCGAGCAGTACTTC. Protein: CASSQGMRGQGRGEQYF.

The rearrangement uses TRBV27 and TRBJ2-7, with a tentative D call TRBD1 (6 bases). CDR1 is MNHEY and CDR2 is SMNVEV in the germline V gene (reference sequence). V was clipped by 2 bases and J by 4 bases, with 18 bases between them. CDR3 length equals 16 residues. CDR3 in DNA: TGTGCCAGCAGTTTAAATGGGCAGGGGCCATTTTACGAGCAGTACTTC. Residues: CASSLNGQGPFYEQYF.

The CDR3 is CASSLFSGRGIDEQFF. In DNA form, the CDR3 reads TGTGCCAGCAGTTTATTTAGCGGGAGGGGTATAGATGAGCAGTTCTTC. The gene calls are TRBV27 and TRBJ2-1, with TRBD2 matching 11 bases. With V trimmed by 1 base and J by 8 bases, 7 bases remained unmatched. This CDR3 is 16 amino acids long. Germline V gene lookup returns CDR1 MNHEY and CDR2 SMNVEV (reference sequence).